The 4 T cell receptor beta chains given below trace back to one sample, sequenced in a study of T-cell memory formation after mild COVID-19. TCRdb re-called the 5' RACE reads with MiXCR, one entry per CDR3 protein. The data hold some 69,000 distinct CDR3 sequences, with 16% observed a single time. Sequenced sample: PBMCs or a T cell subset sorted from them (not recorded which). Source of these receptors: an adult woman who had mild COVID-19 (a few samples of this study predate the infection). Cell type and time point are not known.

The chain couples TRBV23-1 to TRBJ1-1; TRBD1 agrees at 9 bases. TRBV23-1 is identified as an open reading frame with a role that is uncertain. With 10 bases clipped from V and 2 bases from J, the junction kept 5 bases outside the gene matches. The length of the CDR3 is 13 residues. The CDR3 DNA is TGCGCCACCTGGACAGGGGAAAACACTGAAGCTTTCTTT. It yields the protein CATWTGENTEAFF.

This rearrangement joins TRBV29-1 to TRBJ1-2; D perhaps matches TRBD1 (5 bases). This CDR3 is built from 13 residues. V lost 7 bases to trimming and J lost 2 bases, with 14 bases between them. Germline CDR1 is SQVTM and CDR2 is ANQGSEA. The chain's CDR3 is CSAVGDQNYGYTF. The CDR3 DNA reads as TGCAGCGCCGTAGGGGATCAGAACTATGGCTACACCTTC.

CDR3 coding DNA: TGTGCCAGCAGCTCTGGGACAGGGCTAGCCTACAATGAGCAGTTCTTC. This sequence encodes CASSSGTGLAYNEQFF. The chain is built from TRBV7-9 and TRBJ2-1; 9 bases are shared with TRBD1. There are 16 residues in the CDR3. Germline values: CDR1 SEHNR, CDR2 FQNEAQ (reference sequence). The ends lost 4 bases at V and 2 bases at J; junction bases unmatched: 6. Using reference TRBV7-9 and TRBJ2-1 for the parts outside the CDR3, the full variable domain is DTGVSQNPRHKITKRGQNVTFRCDPISEHNRLYWYRQTLGQGPEFLTYFQNEAQLEKSRLLSDRFSAERPKGSFSTLEIQRTEQGDSAMYLCASSSGTGLAYNEQFFGPGTRLTVL.

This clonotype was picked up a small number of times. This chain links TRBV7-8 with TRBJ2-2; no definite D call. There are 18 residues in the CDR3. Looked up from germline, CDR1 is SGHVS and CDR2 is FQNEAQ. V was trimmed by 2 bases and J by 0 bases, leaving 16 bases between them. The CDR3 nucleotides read TGTGCCAGCAGCTTAAAGTCTCTGTCACACGCGAACACCGGGGAGCTGTTTTTT. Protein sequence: CASSLKSLSHANTGELFF.